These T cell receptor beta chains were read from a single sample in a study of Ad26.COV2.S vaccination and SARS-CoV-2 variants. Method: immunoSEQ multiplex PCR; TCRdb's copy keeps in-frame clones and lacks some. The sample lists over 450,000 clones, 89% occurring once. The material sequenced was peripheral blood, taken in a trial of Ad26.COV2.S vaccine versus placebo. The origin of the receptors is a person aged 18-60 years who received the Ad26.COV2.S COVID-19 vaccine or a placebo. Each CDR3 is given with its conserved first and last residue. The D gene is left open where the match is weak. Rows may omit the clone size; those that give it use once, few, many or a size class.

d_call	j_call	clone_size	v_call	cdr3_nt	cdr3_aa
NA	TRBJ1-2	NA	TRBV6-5	TGTGCCAGCAGTTACTCGGGAACAGGGTCAGCGGGCGGCTACACCTTC	CASSYSGTGSAGGYTF
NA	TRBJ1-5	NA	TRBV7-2	TGTGCCAGCAGCTTAGGTCAATGGAATCAGCCCCAGCATTTT	CASSLGQWNQPQHF
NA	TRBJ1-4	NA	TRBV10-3	TGTGCCATCAGTGGGGGGGGTAACGAAAAACTGTTTTTT	CAISGGGNEKLFF
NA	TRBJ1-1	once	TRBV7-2	TGTGCCAGCAGATTCCCTCATCAGGGCGTGGACACTGAAGCTTTCTTT	CASRFPHQGVDTEAFF
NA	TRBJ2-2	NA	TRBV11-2	TGTGCCAGCAGCTTAGTCGGGGAGCTGTTTTTT	CASSLVGELFF
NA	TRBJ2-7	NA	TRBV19	TGTGCCAGTAGTCCCTTTTCATCCAGGTCCTACGAGCAGTACTTC	CASSPFSSRSYEQYF
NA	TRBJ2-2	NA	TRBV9	TGTGCCAGCAGCGTAGTAGGATCTGTCGGGGAGCTGTTTTTT	CASSVVGSVGELFF
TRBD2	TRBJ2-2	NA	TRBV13	TGTGCCAGCAGCTACCGCGGGAGTTGGACCGGGGAGCTGTTTTTT	CASSYRGSWTGELFF
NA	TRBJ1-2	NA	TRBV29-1	TGCAGCGGATCTACAGGGATGGGTGGCTACACCTTC	CSGSTGMGGYTF
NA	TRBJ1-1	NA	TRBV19	TGTGCCAGTAGTCCGCGCCACAGAAGTCTTGAAGCTTTCTTT	CASSPRHRSLEAFF
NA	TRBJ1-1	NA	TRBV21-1	TGTGCCATCTGCCCCCGGCTTCCGGGGCAATGGCGGGGCAGTGAAGCTTTCTTT	CAICPRLPGQWRGSEAFF
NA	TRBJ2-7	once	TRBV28	TGTGCCAGCAGTTTGGGCGGCTCCTACGAGCAGTACTTC	CASSLGGSYEQYF
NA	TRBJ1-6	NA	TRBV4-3	TGCGCCAGCAGCCAAGCCCCCCCGGGAAGCTCCTATAATTCACCCCTCCACTTT	CASSQAPPGSSYNSPLHF
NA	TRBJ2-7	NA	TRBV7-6	TGTGCCAGCAGCTTAGACATCCGGGACTACGAGCAGTACTTC	CASSLDIRDYEQYF
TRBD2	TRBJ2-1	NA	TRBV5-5	TGTGCCAGCAGCACCTTACGACTAGCGGGTACCGATGAGCAGTTCTTC	CASSTLRLAGTDEQFF
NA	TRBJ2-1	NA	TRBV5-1	TGCGCCAGCAGCTTGAGCACATTAGAGCAGTTCTTC	CASSLSTLEQFF
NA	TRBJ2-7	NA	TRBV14	TGTGCCAGCAGCCCCCAGGGGCCTCCCTACGAGCAGTACTTC	CASSPQGPPYEQYF
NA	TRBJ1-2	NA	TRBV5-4	TGTGCCAGCAGCTTAGTGGGAGGCTATGGCTACACCTTC	CASSLVGGYGYTF
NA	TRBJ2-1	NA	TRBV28	TGTGCCAGCAGTTTATATAGGGACGAGCAGTTCTTC	CASSLYRDEQFF
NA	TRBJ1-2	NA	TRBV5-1	TGCGCCAGCAGCCCCGAAGGGGGGGATGGCTACACCTTC	CASSPEGGDGYTF
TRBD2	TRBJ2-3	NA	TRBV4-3	TGCGCCAGCAGCCAAGTCACTAGCGGTGGCACAGATACGCAGTATTTT	CASSQVTSGGTDTQYF
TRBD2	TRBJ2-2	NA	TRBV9	TGTGCCAGCAGCGTAGATTTAGCGGGGGCCGCCGGGGAGCTGTTTTTT	CASSVDLAGAAGELFF
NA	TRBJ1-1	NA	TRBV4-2	TGTGCCAGCAGCCAAGCGGTTGAGAGCCTAGCGGAAGCTTTCTTT	CASSQAVESLAEAFF
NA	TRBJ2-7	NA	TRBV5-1	TGCGCCAGCAGCTTGTCTGGGGGAAGCTCCTACGAGCAGTACTTC	CASSLSGGSSYEQYF
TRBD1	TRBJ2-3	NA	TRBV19	TGTGCCAGTAGTCCATGGGACAGGGACACAGATACGCAGTATTTT	CASSPWDRDTDTQYF
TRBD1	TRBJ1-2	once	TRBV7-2	TGTGCCAGCAGCTCAGGGACAGGGAACTATGGCTACACCTTC	CASSSGTGNYGYTF
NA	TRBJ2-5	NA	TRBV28	TGTGCCAGCAGTTCAGGTGGGCAAGAGACCCAGTACTTC	CASSSGGQETQYF
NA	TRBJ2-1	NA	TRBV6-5	TGTGCCAGCACCTGGTACAGGGATCACAATGAGCAGTTCTTC	CASTWYRDHNEQFF
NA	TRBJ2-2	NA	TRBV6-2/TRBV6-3	TGTGCCAGCAGTTACTCGACCCGGACCGGGGAGCTGTTTTTT	CASSYSTRTGELFF
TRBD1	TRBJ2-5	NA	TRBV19	TGTGCCAGTAGCCAGGGACAGGGGGCCGGTGAGACCCAGTACTTC	CASSQGQGAGETQYF
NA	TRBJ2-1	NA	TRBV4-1	TGCGCCAGCAGCCCGTTCACTGGGGCTTCGAATGAGCAGTTCTTC	CASSPFTGASNEQFF